The following is a T cell receptor beta chain sequence with its context. Its antigen is undetermined. Germline assignment: CDR1 ENHRY and CDR2 SYGVKD. The length of the CDR3 is 13 residues. V lost 7 bases to trimming and J lost 1 base; unmatched junction nucleotides: 3. These data belong to a study of cytomegalovirus exposure and HLA in healthy donors. Overall study results and limits: There were some V segments, including TRBV6-2 and TRBV6-3, excluded as indistinguishable.

Primers included in the PCR were 60 Vbeta and 13 Jbeta primers. This table comes from immunoSEQ multiplex PCR, and its TCRdb copy is limited to in-frame clones, with some not included. The listing records 130,000 or so clones. This TCR was sampled from a woman aged 35 to 49 in good health and CMV-seronegative. The chain recombines TRBV10-3 with TRBJ2-5; 7 bases are shared with TRBD1. Sequenced input: PBMCs. The CDR3 nucleotides are TGTGCCATCATGGGGACAGCCCAAGAGACCCAGTACTTC. Translation: CAIMGTAQETQYF.